This T cell receptor beta chain was sequenced for a study of T cells after posttransplantation cyclophosphamide. Study findings and constraints: TRB clonality was highly associated with recipient CMV seropositivity and reactivation. Skin or GI-infiltrating T cells shared few TRB sequences with blood. Later blood repertoires were often dominated by clones from the donor CD8+ memory compartment.

CDR3 length equals 16 residues. In germline, CDR1 is SGHAT, CDR2 FQNNGV. Trimming took 5 bases from V and 2 from J, leaving 19 bases between them. This table comes from immunoSEQ multiplex PCR, and its TCRdb copy is limited to in-frame clones, with some not included. The sample lists 12,000 or so clones, over 80% occurring once. In the case of this clone: Its antigen is still unknown.

Busulfan-fludarabine conditioning, marrow transplant, and cyclophosphamide on days +3 and +4 were administered. The sequencing used PBMCs, collected after allogeneic stem cell transplant with posttransplant cyclophosphamide. The genes are TRBV11-2 and TRBJ2-7, with D tentatively TRBD2 (5 bases). The TCR originated in a female patient between 25 and 45 years old who received an allogeneic stem cell transplant from an unrelated donor, was CMV-positive, and had no GVHD. Some T cells may be supplied by the graft donor. The DNA of the CDR3 is TGTGCCAGCAGCCCTGTGGACTCACGCGGCACCTACGAGCAGTACTTC. Its protein product is CASSPVDSRGTYEQYF.